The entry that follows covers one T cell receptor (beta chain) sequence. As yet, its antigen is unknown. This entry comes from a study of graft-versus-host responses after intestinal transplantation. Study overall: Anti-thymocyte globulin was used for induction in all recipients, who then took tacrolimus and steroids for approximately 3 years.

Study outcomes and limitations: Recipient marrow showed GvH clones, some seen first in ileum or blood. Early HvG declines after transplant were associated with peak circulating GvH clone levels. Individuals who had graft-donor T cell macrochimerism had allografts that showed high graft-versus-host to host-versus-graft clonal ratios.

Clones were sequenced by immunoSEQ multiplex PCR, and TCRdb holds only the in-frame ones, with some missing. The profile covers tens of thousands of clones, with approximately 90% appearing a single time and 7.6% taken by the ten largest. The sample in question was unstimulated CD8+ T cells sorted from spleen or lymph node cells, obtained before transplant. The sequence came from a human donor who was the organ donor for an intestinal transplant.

In nucleotides, the CDR3 is TGTGCCAGCGGAAATTACCCGGGACGGCTAGCCAAAAACATTCAGTACTTC. The encoded protein is CASGNYPGRLAKNIQYF. The V call is TRBV27, the J call TRBJ2-4, with D perhaps matching TRBD1 or TRBD2 (5 bases each). Trimming took 8 bases from V and 0 from J, leaving 20 bases between them. Germline V CDR1 and CDR2: MNHEY, SMNVEV (reference sequence). CDR3 size: 17 residues.